The present T cell receptor (beta chain) was sequenced within a study of identical twins. The study, taken as a whole, reports: Excess twin sharing in beta out-of-frame sequences was weaker.

TCRdb independently ran MiXCR on the 5' RACE reads; one entry per CDR3 protein. The table lists about 690,000 distinct CDR3 sequences, roughly 6% of them singletons, with under 2% in the top ten. In germline, CDR1 is LGHNA, CDR2 YNFKEQ. Trimming cost V 1 base and J 4 bases, with 6 bases left between them. The CDR3 contains 13 residues. This clonotype appeared many times. The target antigen is unknown. J is TRBJ2-3 and V is TRBV4-2; no firm D call. The origin of this receptor is a man aged 18 to 30 in good health. The sample comprised naive T cells sorted from blood. The DNA for the CDR3 is TGTGCCAGCAGCCAAGGGTTAGCAGATACGCAGTATTTT. It yields the protein CASSQGLADTQYF.